Below, 20 T cell receptor beta chains from the same sample are listed, as sequenced in a study of response to subunit inactivated influenza vaccine. TCRdb passed the RT-PCR reads through MiXCR, listing each CDR3 protein once. The sample carries 500,000 to 550,000 distinct CDR3 sequences, around 7.7% recorded once. The source material was PBMCs from blood, sampled less than 30 months after vaccination. The receptors stem from a man in his fifties or sixties who received an inactivated influenza vaccine.

The V and J genes are TRBV28 and TRBJ1-5; D gene unclear. CDR1 is MDHEN, CDR2 SYDVKM, per germline. Trimming cost V 6 bases and J 0 bases, with 12 bases left between them. CDR3 length equals 15 residues. As DNA, the CDR3 is TGTGCCAGCAGAATACCAGATGTTAGCAATCAGCCCCAGCATTTT. Its protein product is CASRIPDVSNQPQHF.

This clonotype came up a few times. This chain connects TRBV10-2 to TRBJ2-7; 9 bases line up with TRBD2. From germline, CDR1 is WSHSY and CDR2 SAAADI. Trimming at V came to 0 bases and at J to 4 bases, leaving 7 bases not matched to a gene. This CDR3 is 16 amino acids long. This CDR3 reads CASSESTSGWGYEQYF. The CDR3 DNA reads TGCGCCAGCAGTGAGTCAACTAGCGGGTGGGGGTACGAGCAGTACTTC.

This chain uses TRBV20-1 with TRBJ2-1, with D tentatively TRBD2 (7 bases). The germline V and J ends were trimmed by 4 bases and 7 bases, with 20 bases remaining between them. Germline V gene data show CDR1 as DFQATT and CDR2 as SNEGSKA (reference sequence). The length of the CDR3 is 15 residues. The CDR3: CSATSRGRALNEQFF. The CDR3 coding sequence is TGCAGTGCTACTTCTAGGGGGAGGGCCTTGAATGAGCAGTTCTTC.

J is TRBJ2-1 and V is TRBV4-1; D call uncertain. Germline V gives CDR1 MGHRA, CDR2 YSYEKL. The V end lost 0 bases, the J end lost 1 base, and 7 bases lay between the germline ends. The CDR3 extends over 15 amino acids. The CDR3 protein is CASSQDPFSYNEQFF. CDR3 nucleotide sequence: TGCGCCAGCAGCCAAGACCCTTTTTCCTACAATGAGCAGTTCTTC.

This clonotype was picked up a small number of times. This sequence joins TRBV28 and TRBJ2-7; 12 positions match TRBD1. CDR1 and CDR2 (germline): MDHEN, SYDVKM. This CDR3 region has 18 residues. V shed 1 base and J 6 bases; nucleotides not matched to a gene: 13. The CDR3 reads CASSLFPGQGAQRGEQYF. The CDR3 DNA sequence: TGTGCCAGCAGTTTATTCCCGGGACAGGGGGCCCAGAGGGGCGAGCAGTACTTC.

Many counts were recorded for this clonotype. J is TRBJ2-1 and V is TRBV12-3 or TRBV12-4; D might be TRBD2 (7 bases). CDR3 length: 19 residues. V was shortened by 0 bases and J by 4 bases, with 22 bases between the two germline ends. The CDR3 sequence is CASSLARAVRGAAYNEQFF. DNA of the CDR3: TGTGCCAGCAGTTTAGCACGGGCAGTCCGGGGGGCCGCTTACAATGAGCAGTTCTTC.

This clonotype was found many times. J is TRBJ2-5 and V is TRBV7-2, with 8 bases identical to TRBD2. The V gene's germline CDR1 is SGHTA and CDR2 FQGNSA. The V segment lost 5 bases and the J segment 4 bases; nucleotides outside the gene matches: 9. CDR3 size: 15 residues. CDR3 coding DNA: TGTGCCAGCAGCCTCCCGGGGCTAGCGGGAGAGACCCAGTACTTC. It codes for CASSLPGLAGETQYF. Combining the CDR3 with reference TRBV7-2 and TRBJ2-5 gives the whole variable domain GAGVSQSPSNKVTEKGKDVELRCDPISGHTALYWYRQSLGQGLEFLIYFQGNSAPDKSGLPSDRFSAERTGGSVSTLTIQRTQQEDSAVYLCASSLPGLAGETQYFGPGTRLLVL.

This clonotype was seen many times. This rearrangement joins TRBV18 to TRBJ2-1; D gene unclear. V lost 2 bases and J lost 4, with 12 bases in between. Germline CDR1 KGHSH, CDR2 LQKENI. The CDR3 has 15 amino acids. The CDR3 reads CASSPGQEIYNEQFF. The CDR3 DNA reads as TGTGCCAGCTCACCAGGGCAGGAAATATACAATGAGCAGTTCTTC.

This chain links TRBV12-3 or TRBV12-4 with TRBJ2-3; 12 bases map to TRBD2. This CDR3 spans 17 amino acids. The J segment lost 8 bases and the V segment lost 6 bases, leaving 15 bases of the junction unmatched. The DNA for the CDR3 is TGTGCCAGCAGGAGACTAGCGGGGGCTACCCAGTCAGCTACGCAGTATTTT. Amino acid sequence: CASRRLAGATQSATQYF.

The sample holds many counts of this clonotype. V is TRBV3-1 and J is TRBJ2-3; no reliable D call. The closer fit of TRBJ2-7 to the DNA end suggests the J call may be wrong. The CDR3 runs 11 residues. CDR1 and CDR2 (germline): LGHDT, YNNKEL (reference sequence). This CDR3 is CASSQAGTQYF. CDR3 DNA sequence: TGTGCCAGCAGCCAAGCTGGAACACAGTACTTC.

This clonotype has just a few counts. This sequence joins TRBV23-1 and TRBJ1-5; a possible D gene is TRBD1 (5 bases). TRBV23-1 belongs to the ORF category, with a function that is uncertain. The CDR3 length is 15 residues. Trimming stripped 7 bases from V and 1 base from J, with 14 bases between. DNA of the CDR3: TGCGCCAGCAATCGGACATCATTGAGCAATCAGCCCCAGCATTTT. Translating gives CASNRTSLSNQPQHF.

This clonotype has only a few counts. The chain uses TRBV24-1 and TRBJ2-1; a weak D match, TRBD1 (6 bases). CDR3 size: 16 residues. Trimming pared 3 bases from V and 10 bases from J, leaving 21 bases between. The germline gives CDR1 KGHDR, CDR2 SFDVKD. CDR3 protein: CATSDTGTSPGGEQFF. The CDR3 DNA reads as TGTGCCACCAGTGATACCGGGACATCTCCTGGGGGCGAGCAGTTCTTC.

This clonotype was recorded many times. The chain combines TRBV7-9 with TRBJ2-1; D remains unclear. The CDR3 runs 11 residues. CDR1 is SEHNR and CDR2 is FQNEAQ in the germline V gene (reference sequence). V lost 2 bases and J lost 5, with 1 base in between. CDR3 amino acids: CASSLNNEQFF. Here the CDR3 DNA reads TGTGCCAGCAGCTTAAACAATGAGCAGTTCTTC.

J is TRBJ1-4 and V is TRBV6-1, with TRBD1 identical over 7 bases. The CDR3 is 14 residues long. With V trimmed by 8 bases and J by 6 bases, 9 bases remained unmatched. Looked up from germline, CDR1 is MNHNS and CDR2 is SASEGT. CDR3 sequence: CASGVQGNHEKLFF. In DNA form, the CDR3 reads TGTGCCAGCGGGGTACAGGGGAATCATGAAAAACTGTTTTTT.

The V call is TRBV28, the J call TRBJ2-5; D is perhaps TRBD1 or TRBD2 (5 bases each). The CDR3 length is 15 residues. Trimming removed 6 bases from V and 5 bases from J, with 19 bases in between. CDR1 is MDHEN and CDR2 is SYDVKM in the germline V gene. CDR3 region: CASRGVYRNGETQYF. The DNA of the CDR3 is TGTGCCAGCAGGGGGGTTTATCGAAATGGGGAGACCCAGTACTTC.

As for this clonotype: One base away lies a much larger clone, so this may be a sequencing read error. CDR3 DNA sequence: TGTGCCAGCAGCCCGACAGCGCAAAAGAACGAGCAGTACTTC. Translation gives CASSPTAQKNEQYF. The chain links TRBV7-2 to TRBJ2-7, with D possibly being TRBD1 (5 bases). CDR1 and CDR2 (germline): SGHTA, FQGNSA. This CDR3 comprises 14 residues. V gave up 5 bases and J gave up 5 bases, with 16 bases separating them.

This clonotype was counted between two and nine times. Here the CDR3 reads CASSFSTGSEQYF. CDR3 sequence (DNA): TGCGCCAGCAGCTTCTCGACAGGGAGCGAGCAGTACTTC. The chain uses TRBV5-1 and TRBJ2-7, with TRBD1 matching over 7 bases. Losses at the gene ends were 2 bases for V and 6 bases for J; bases not matched to a gene: 5. CDR1 SGHRS and CDR2 YFSETQ come from the germline V gene. The CDR3 sequence is 13 residues long.

This clonotype turned up a few times. This sequence joins TRBV15 and TRBJ2-1, with TRBD2 matching over 10 bases. The length of the CDR3 is 15 residues. The junction had 7 bases not matched to a gene; V was cut back by 5 bases and J by 6 bases. Germline V CDR1 and CDR2: LNHNV, YYDKDF (reference sequence). The CDR3 is CATSSRTSGTNEQFF. Written as DNA, the CDR3 is TGTGCCACCAGCTCCCGGACTAGCGGAACCAATGAGCAGTTCTTC.

The chain uses TRBV5-1 and TRBJ2-3; 9 nucleotides line up with TRBD2. Germline loops: CDR1 SGHRS, CDR2 YFSETQ. The CDR3 is made up of 15 amino acids. Losses at the gene ends were 0 bases for V and 6 bases for J; bases not matched to a gene: 5. For the CDR3, the DNA is TGCGCCAGCAGCTTGGGTGGACTAGCGCCGGATACGCAGTATTTT. Protein sequence: CASSLGGLAPDTQYF.

Many counts were recorded for this clonotype. This chain uses TRBV19 with TRBJ1-3; D may be TRBD1 (5 bases). V lost 5 bases and J 0 bases, leaving 23 bases between the germline ends. This CDR3 is 19 amino acids long. Germline CDR1 and CDR2: LNHDA and SQIVND (reference sequence). CDR3 sequence reads: CASSVAGTGGFISGNTIYF. The DNA of the CDR3 is TGTGCCAGTAGTGTAGCCGGGACCGGCGGATTCATCTCTGGAAACACCATATATTTT. The whole variable domain, filled in from reference TRBV19 and TRBJ1-3, reads DGGITQSPKYLFRKEGQNVTLSCEQNLNHDAMYWYRQDPGQGLRLIYYSQIVNDFQKGDIAEGYSVSREKKESFPLTVTSAQKNPTAFYLCASSVAGTGGFISGNTIYFGEGSWLTVV.